This is a list of T cell receptor beta chains from one sample in a study of T cells in localized non-small cell lung cancer. The repertoire was sequenced with immunoSEQ multiplex PCR; TCRdb's copy has only in-frame clones and lacks some. The sample yields 37,000 or so clones, 80% to 90% seen once. The input for sequencing was peripheral blood, taken before any cancer treatment. The receptors stem from a woman aged 35 to 70 with stage I lung adenocarcinoma. Each CDR3 is given with its conserved first and last residue. The D gene is left open where the match is weak. Size tells how often a clone was seen (once, few, many) or the class of an expanded clone, and some rows leave it out.

cdr3_aa	cdr3_nt	v_call	j_call	clone_size	d_call
CASRRTVSTDTQYF	TGCGCCAGCAGAAGGACGGTGAGCACAGATACGCAGTATTTT	TRBV10-2	TRBJ2-3	.	.
CASSLFDRVTEAFF	TGTGCCAGCAGTTTATTTGACAGGGTCACTGAAGCTTTCTTT	TRBV27	TRBJ1-1	once	TRBD1
CASTLPHMHGYTF	TGTGCCAGCACTTTGCCTCATATGCATGGCTACACCTTC	TRBV28	TRBJ1-2	.	.
CASSPNQEGEQYF	TGTGCCAGCAGCCCTAACCAAGAGGGCGAGCAGTACTTC	TRBV7-2	TRBJ2-7	.	.
CASSENLWDSRYGYTF	TGTGCCAGCAGTGAAAATCTATGGGACTCTCGCTATGGCTACACCTTC	TRBV2	TRBJ1-2	.	.
CASSTGTGVTFGYTF	TGTGCCAGCAGTACCGGGACAGGCGTTACCTTTGGCTACACCTTC	TRBV6-1	TRBJ1-2	.	TRBD1
CASSGTGLGNTIYF	TGTGCCAGCAGTGGAACAGGACTCGGAAACACCATATATTTT	TRBV6-1	TRBJ1-3	few	.
CASPTRARVDEQFF	TGTGCCAGCCCCACCAGGGCGCGGGTCGATGAGCAGTTCTTC	TRBV25-1	TRBJ2-1	.	.
CASSPGQGNFQETQYF	TGTGCCAGCAGCCCCGGACAGGGAAATTTTCAAGAGACCCAGTACTTC	TRBV7-9	TRBJ2-5	.	TRBD1
CASSFSGNTDTQYF	TGTGCCAGCAGCTTTAGCGGGAACACAGATACGCAGTATTTT	TRBV7-9	TRBJ2-3	.	TRBD2
CASSFSTDSGGLNIQYF	TGCGCCAGCAGCTTCTCTACGGACAGCGGCGGTTTAAACATTCAGTACTTC	TRBV5-1	TRBJ2-4	.	.
CASSLTTTGTPGPGELFF	TGCGCCAGCAGCCTAACCACAACCGGGACGCCGGGTCCGGGGGAGCTGTTTTTT	TRBV4-1	TRBJ2-2	.	.
CASSEITGGKRFEKLFF	TGTGCCAGCAGTGAGATTACAGGGGGCAAGAGGTTTGAAAAACTGTTTTTT	TRBV6-1	TRBJ1-4	.	TRBD1
CASTLEGQVGQPQHF	TGCGCCAGCACCCTCGAGGGACAAGTGGGTCAGCCCCAGCATTTT	TRBV5-1	TRBJ1-5	.	.